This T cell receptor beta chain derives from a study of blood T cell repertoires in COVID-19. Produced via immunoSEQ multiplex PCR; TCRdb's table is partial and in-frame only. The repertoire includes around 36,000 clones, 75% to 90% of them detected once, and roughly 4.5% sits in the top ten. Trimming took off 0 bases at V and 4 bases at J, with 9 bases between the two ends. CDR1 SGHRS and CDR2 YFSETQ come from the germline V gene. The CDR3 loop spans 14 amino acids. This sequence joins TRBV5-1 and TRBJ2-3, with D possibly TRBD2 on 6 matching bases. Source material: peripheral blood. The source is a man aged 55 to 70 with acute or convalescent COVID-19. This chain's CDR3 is CASSLGLAPDTQYF. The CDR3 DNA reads TGCGCCAGCAGCTTGGGGCTAGCGCCAGATACGCAGTATTTT. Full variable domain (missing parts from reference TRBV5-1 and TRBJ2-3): KAGVTQTPRYLIKTRGQQVTLSCSPISGHRSVSWYQQTPGQGLQFLFEYFSETQRNKGNFPGRFSGRQFSNSRSEMNVSTLELGDSALYLCASSLGLAPDTQYFGPGTRLTVL.